One and the same sample provided the 8 T cell receptor beta chains below, sequenced in a study of tissue T cells after allogeneic stem cell transplantation. Some clones are missing from TCRdb's copy, which holds only in-frame ones; the method was immunoSEQ multiplex PCR. The repertoire holds more than 1,200 clones, with approximately 60% as singletons. Time point meaning: mouse harvest day 14 after allogeneic transplant. Each mouse received 10^7 T-cell-depleted marrow cells plus 10^6 splenic CD5+ T cells by tail vein. Material for sequencing was liver tissue. Receptors originate from a female BALB/c mouse given C57BL/6 T cells with graft-versus-host disease after an allogeneic hematopoietic cell transplant.

With regard to this clone: The gene names given are mouse names. The read stops 1 residue short of the end of the CDR3; the missing end is completed from the germline J gene. The V and J genes are TRBV26 and TRBJ1-1; 8 bases line up with TRBD1. The CDR3 runs 11 residues. Germline loops: CDR1 KGHPV, CDR2 FQNQEV (reference sequence). V shed 5 bases and J 11 bases; nucleotides not matched to a gene: 4. The chain's CDR3 is CASSSTGVVFF. CDR3 DNA (partial): TGTGCCAGCAGTTCGACAGGGGTCGTCTTC.

A remark on this clone: Gene names are the mouse ones. The sequenced fragment ends 1 residue before the CDR3 boundary, so the rest is inferred from the germline J gene. The rearrangement joins TRBV15 to TRBJ2-4; no clear D gene. Trimming removed 1 base at V and 1 base at J, with 3 bases between. Germline V lookup: CDR1 SGHND, CDR2 FRSKSL. The CDR3 sequence is 13 residues long. The CDR3 here is CASSLEGQNTLYF. The sequenced part of the CDR3 DNA is TGTGCCAGCAGTTTAGAGGGTCAAAACACCTTGTAC. Full variable domain (missing parts from reference TRBV15 and TRBJ2-4): DAGVTQTPRHEVAEKGQTIILKCEPVSGHNDLFWYRQTKIQGLELLSYFRSKSLMEDGGAFKDRFKAEMLNSSFSTLKIQPTEPKDSAVYLCASSLEGQNTLYFGAGTRLSVL.

Notes on this clone: Gene names are mouse gene names. From the germline J gene comes the end of the CDR3, since the read stops 1 residue before it. This specimen includes other DNA sequences encoding the same CDR3. V usage is TRBV26 and J usage is TRBJ2-3; D not certain. This CDR3 has 13 amino acids. CDR1 is KGHPV and CDR2 is FQNQEV in the germline V gene (reference sequence). V was trimmed by 3 bases and J by 0 bases, leaving 4 bases between them. The sequenced part of the CDR3 DNA is TGTGCCAGCAGTCTCCCCAGTGCAGAAACGCTGTAT. This codes for CASSLPSAETLY. The CDR3 as a whole reads CASSLPSAETLYF. Together with reference TRBV26 and TRBJ2-3, the CDR3 gives the full variable domain: NSKVIQTPRYLVKGQGQKAKMRCIPEKGHPVVFWYQQNKNNEFKFLINFQNQEVLQQIDMTEKRFSAECPSNSPCSLEIQSSEAGDSALYLCASSLPSAETLYFGSGTRLTVL.

About this clone: All gene names here are mouse names. From the germline J gene comes the end of the CDR3, since the read stops 1 residue before it. The chain is built from TRBV12-2 and TRBJ2-3; D unclear. V lost 0 bases and J lost 3, with 6 bases in between. CDR3 length equals 13 residues. Germline V lookup: CDR1 SGHLS, CDR2 HYDKME. Incomplete CDR3 DNA: TGTGCCAGCTCTCTCGATAGGGCAGAAACGCTGTAT. Its protein product is CASSLDRAETLY. The full-length CDR3 reads as CASSLDRAETLYF.

Regarding this clone: Gene labels here are mouse ones. The read comes to an end 1 residue before the CDR3 does, leaving the germline J gene to fill in the end. The gene calls are TRBV20 and TRBJ1-1; no clear D gene. V lost 1 base, J lost 1 base, and 4 bases lay in between. The length of the CDR3 is 12 residues. Germline V gene sequence: CDR1 GFQATS, CDR2 STVNSAI. CDR3 bases read: TGTGGTGCTAGGGTGAGAAACACAGAAGTCTTC. This gives the protein CGARVRNTEVF. The full CDR3 sequence reads CGARVRNTEVFF.

Notes on this clone: Gene names follow the mouse nomenclature. The read stops 1 residue short of the end of the CDR3; the missing end is completed from the germline J gene. The gene calls are TRBV23 and TRBJ2-4; the table's D call, TRBD2, was not checked against the DNA. The germline CDR1 and CDR2 sequences are KGHTA and FQNQQP. The CDR3 contains 13 residues. Partial CDR3 DNA: TGCTCCAGCAGTCAATCGCTGGTAAACACCTTGTAC. Translation gives CSSSQSLVNTLY. In full, the CDR3 is CSSSQSLVNTLYF.

Points on this clone: Genes and germline are mouse. The read ends 1 residue early relative to the CDR3; the germline J gene fills the gap. The chain has TRBV26 and TRBJ2-7; 7 bases are shared with TRBD1. CDR1 and CDR2 from the germline V gene are KGHPV and FQNQEV (reference sequence). Trimming cost V 5 bases and J 4 bases; bases outside gene matches: 8. The length of the CDR3 is 14 residues. The CDR3 DNA, read in part, is TGTGCCAGCAGTTTCGACAGGGCCCTATATGAACAGTAC. This gives the protein CASSFDRALYEQY. The whole CDR3 protein is CASSFDRALYEQYF. Full variable domain (missing parts from reference TRBV26 and TRBJ2-7): NSKVIQTPRYLVKGQGQKAKMRCIPEKGHPVVFWYQQNKNNEFKFLINFQNQEVLQQIDMTEKRFSAECPSNSPCSLEIQSSEAGDSALYLCASSFDRALYEQYFGPGTRLTVL.

Comment on this clone: Mouse gene names apply. The observed sequence ends 1 residue before the CDR3 terminus, with the missing tail filled in from the germline J gene. V is TRBV26 and J is TRBJ2-5; possible D gene TRBD2, 6 bases. The V end lost 4 bases, the J end lost 3 bases, and 8 bases lay between the germline ends. The CDR3 extends over 13 amino acids. From germline, CDR1 is KGHPV and CDR2 FQNQEV (reference sequence). CDR3 bases read: TGTGCCAGCAGTCAGGGACTTCAAGACACCCAGTAC. Protein product: CASSQGLQDTQY. The CDR3 as a whole reads CASSQGLQDTQYF.